The 4 T cell receptor beta chains reported below all come from one sample, sequenced in a study of blood T cells in healthy people across ages. A J-beta primer mix and a sample-barcoded 5' primer were used in a second PCR of about 6 to 12 cycles. TCRdb redid the calling of the 5' RACE reads with MiXCR, one entry per CDR3 protein. In the table there are approximately 900,000 distinct CDR3 sequences, about 28% of which are singletons. Another study also made use of these data, one on T cells of mothers and their children.

Sequenced: blood. These receptors came from a woman aged 35 to 49 in good health.

This clonotype came up many times. The chain recombines TRBV6-2 or TRBV6-3 with TRBJ2-7; 8 nucleotides agree with TRBD1. The CDR3 runs to 14 residues. From germline, CDR1 is MNHEY and CDR2 SVGEGT. Unmatched junction bases numbered 6, after V lost 5 bases and J lost 3 bases. The CDR3 protein is CASSKDRDIYEQYF. Here the CDR3 DNA reads TGTGCCAGCAGTAAGGACAGGGACATCTACGAGCAGTACTTC.

This clonotype was picked up many times. The rearrangement uses TRBV6-2 or TRBV6-3 and TRBJ2-6; weak D call: TRBD1 (5 bases). Germline CDR1 MNHEY, CDR2 SVGEGT. With 2 bases removed from V and 2 bases from J, the gap between germline ends came to 7 bases. This CDR3 contains 15 residues. CDR3 in amino acids: CASSYQTAGANVLTF. As DNA, the CDR3 is TGTGCCAGCAGTTACCAGACAGCTGGGGCCAACGTCCTGACTTTC.

The DNA for the CDR3 is TGTGCCAGCAGTGTTCGAGGCGGGGAGAGTGAGCAGTTCTTC. Protein product: CASSVRGGESEQFF. The chain employs TRBV6-4 and TRBJ2-1, with D possibly TRBD2 on 6 matching bases. The germline V gene has CDR1 MRHNA and CDR2 SNTAGT. V shed 4 bases and J shed 9 bases, with 16 bases lying between them. The CDR3 totals 14 residues.

About this clonotype: Mismatch with germline at one junction end may stem from a read error. This chain connects TRBV20-1 to TRBJ1-4, with D perhaps matching TRBD1 (5 bases). Germline V gives CDR1 DFQATT, CDR2 SNEGSKA (reference sequence). This CDR3 is built from 14 residues. The CDR3 loop reads CSARAPDTSEKRFF. DNA of the CDR3: TGCAGTGCTAGAGCTCCGGACACAAGTGAAAAACGGTTTTTT.